A selection of T cell receptor beta chains follows, all from one sample in a study of coeliac disease. TCRdb's copy holds only in-frame clones and misses some; the assay was immunoSEQ multiplex PCR. This sample carries around 5,000 clones, 65% to 70% of them seen once, and the ten largest clones take approximately 13%. The sequenced material came from lymphocytes from the gut lamina propria. The origin of the receptors is a woman in her thirties or forties. The CDR3 runs from the conserved cysteine through the conserved F or W. D genes are given only for firm matches. Clone size is stated in some rows and not others, as once, few, many or a class when expanded.

J	size	V	D	DNA	CDR3
TRBJ2-2	NA	TRBV5-1	NA	TGCGCCAGCAGCTTAGAGGGTGTGACCGGGGAGCTGTTTTTT	CASSLEGVTGELFF
TRBJ1-1	NA	TRBV19	NA	TGTGCCAGTAGTGGCAGGAACACTGAAGCTTTCTTT	CASSGRNTEAFF
TRBJ2-7	NA	TRBV9	TRBD2	TGTGCCAGCAGCGTAGGCGGGAGGGAATCCCACGAGCAGTACTTC	CASSVGGRESHEQYF
TRBJ1-1	NA	TRBV5-1	TRBD1	TGCGCCAGCAGCTTACCGGGACAGAGTGAAGCTTTCTTT	CASSLPGQSEAFF
TRBJ2-4	few	TRBV5-8	NA	TGTGCCAGCAGCATAGTTGTAGCCAAAAACATTCAGTACTTC	CASSIVVAKNIQYF
TRBJ2-1	once	TRBV6-4	NA	TGTGCCAGCAAGCCGGGACACCTAAACAATGAGCAGTTCTTC	CASKPGHLNNEQFF
TRBJ1-4	NA	TRBV6-6	NA	TGTGCCAGCAGTAGACAGGATGAAAAACTGTTTTTT	CASSRQDEKLFF
TRBJ2-7	NA	TRBV15	TRBD2	TGTGCCACCAGCAGAAGCTTAGCGGGTCTGACCTACGAGCAGTACTTC	CATSRSLAGLTYEQYF
TRBJ2-1	NA	TRBV7-2	NA	TGTGCCAGCAGCTTATCCCCAGTCCCCTACAATGAGCAGTTCTTC	CASSLSPVPYNEQFF
TRBJ2-1	few	TRBV29-1	TRBD1	TGCAGCGTGGGACAGGGGGGCTCCTACAATGAGCAGTTCTTC	CSVGQGGSYNEQFF
TRBJ2-7	NA	TRBV18	NA	TGTGCCAGCTCACCCGAATACAGGGACGAGCAGTACTTC	CASSPEYRDEQYF
TRBJ1-6	NA	TRBV5-4	NA	TGTGCCAGCAGCAACGGAGGAAAATCGTTTTCACCCCTCCACTTT	CASSNGGKSFSPLHF
TRBJ2-2	NA	TRBV2	NA	TGTGCCAGCAAGTTGGAGGCAGACTCTACCGGGGAGCTGTTTTTT	CASKLEADSTGELFF
TRBJ2-1	NA	TRBV25-1	NA	TGTGCCACCAACCCCCACACAGGGAGCTCCTACAATGAGCAGTTCTTC	CATNPHTGSSYNEQFF
TRBJ2-2	NA	TRBV15	TRBD1	TGTGCCACCAGCAGAGAGGCAGGGGGAATCGGGGAGCTGTTTTTT	CATSREAGGIGELFF
TRBJ2-7	NA	TRBV5-1	TRBD2	TGCGCCAGCAGCGCGACTAGCGGGGGGTACGAGCAGTACTTC	CASSATSGGYEQYF
TRBJ1-1	NA	TRBV29-1	NA	TGCAGCTACGACAGTGGGCCGAACACTGAAGCTTTCTTT	CSYDSGPNTEAFF
TRBJ2-5	NA	TRBV5-1	NA	TGCGCCAGCCAAACAGGTATAGGAGAGACCCAGTACTTC	CASQTGIGETQYF
TRBJ2-2	NA	TRBV5-6	NA	TGTGCCAGCAGCTTTACTTCTTTCACAGGGATCAAGCCCGGGGAGCTGTTTTTT	CASSFTSFTGIKPGELFF
TRBJ2-7	NA	TRBV18	TRBD1	TGTGCCAGCTCACTGGGGACAGGGTGGTACGAGCAGTACTTC	CASSLGTGWYEQYF
TRBJ1-1	once	TRBV7-3	NA	TGTGCCAGCAGCTTAAAGTCGGGTGTTGAAGCTTTCTTT	CASSLKSGVEAFF
TRBJ2-3	NA	TRBV9	TRBD2	TGTGCCAGCAGCGACGCGGGAGGCGCCACAGATACGCAGTATTTT	CASSDAGGATDTQYF
TRBJ1-5	NA	TRBV30	TRBD1	TGTGCCTGGAGTGGGAAACAGGGGGTTTGGCAGCCCCAGCATTTT	CAWSGKQGVWQPQHF
TRBJ2-7	NA	TRBV6-1	TRBD1	TGTGCCAGCAGATTAACCGGGACAGGGACCTACGAGCAGTACTTC	CASRLTGTGTYEQYF
TRBJ2-7	NA	TRBV28	TRBD1	TGTGCCAGCAGTCCCCGGACAGGGAGGAGCGACGAGCAGTACTTC	CASSPRTGRSDEQYF
TRBJ2-7	NA	TRBV15	TRBD1	TGTGCCACCAGCTTGGCAGGACAGGGACTCGAGCAGTACTTC	CATSLAGQGLEQYF
TRBJ2-7	NA	TRBV6-6	TRBD2	TGTGCCAGCAGTTCAGACGGAGCGGGATCCCACGAGCAGTACTTC	CASSSDGAGSHEQYF
TRBJ1-1	NA	TRBV5-6	NA	TGTGCCAGCAGCGGACTCGGAACGAACACTGAAGCTTTCTTT	CASSGLGTNTEAFF
TRBJ2-1	NA	TRBV5-1	TRBD2	TGCGCCAGCACAACTAGCGGGAGTGTTCGGTCCTACAATGAGCAGTTCTTC	CASTTSGSVRSYNEQFF
TRBJ2-1	few	TRBV28	TRBD2	TGTGCCAGCAGAGAAGGGAAGCGGGAGATCTACAATGAGCAGTTCTTC	CASREGKREIYNEQFF
TRBJ2-7	NA	TRBV5-4	NA	TGTGCCAGCAGCCGACATAGCTCCTACGAGCAGTACTTC	CASSRHSSYEQYF
TRBJ1-4	NA	TRBV19	NA	TGTGCCAGTAGTATTAGGGGCCGAAATGCAACTAATGAAAAACTGTTTTTT	CASSIRGRNATNEKLFF